The 19 T cell receptor beta chains below all came from one sample that was sequenced in a study of circulating tumor DNA in untreated peripheral T-cell lymphoma. Clones were sequenced by immunoSEQ multiplex PCR, and TCRdb holds only the in-frame ones, with some missing. The table includes some 10,000 clones, around 74% detected once. The source material was tumor tissue. Receptors originate from a human donor with peripheral T-cell lymphoma.

V usage is TRBV10-2 and J usage is TRBJ1-2; D gene ambiguous. The ends were cut back, 3 bases at V and 5 bases at J, with 19 bases in the middle. The germline CDR1 and CDR2 sequences are WSHSY and SAAADI. The CDR3 is made up of 16 amino acids. The CDR3 reads CASSETGIGQKYGYTF. As DNA, the CDR3 is TGCGCCAGCAGTGAAACTGGAATAGGCCAGAAGTATGGCTACACCTTC.

V usage is TRBV11-3 and J usage is TRBJ2-2; a weak D match, TRBD2 (5 bases). Per the germline V gene, CDR1 is SGHNT and CDR2 is YENEEA. V lost 1 base to trimming and J lost 5 bases, with 8 bases between them. The CDR3 runs to 14 residues. This CDR3 reads CASSLVAGTGELFF. The CDR3, as DNA: TGTGCCAGCAGCTTAGTGGCGGGTACCGGGGAGCTGTTTTTT.

V usage is TRBV28 and J usage is TRBJ1-2; possibly TRBD1 for D (5 bases). CDR1 and CDR2 (germline): MDHEN, SYDVKM. The CDR3 length is 12 residues. Trimming took off 6 bases at V and 6 bases at J, with 11 bases between the two ends. Here the CDR3 reads CASRDKGDGYTF. Written as DNA, the CDR3 is TGTGCCAGCAGGGACAAGGGTGATGGCTACACCTTC.

This chain joins TRBV29-1 and TRBJ2-1; 11 positions match TRBD2. Looked up from germline, CDR1 is SQVTM and CDR2 is ANQGSEA. The CDR3 has 16 amino acids. J gave up 6 bases and V 4 bases, and 11 bases lay outside the gene matches. The CDR3 DNA reads as TGCAGCGTTGGCCCGTGGGGACTAGCGGTGATCAATGAGCAGTTCTTC. Amino acids: CSVGPWGLAVINEQFF.

This chain links TRBV5-1 with TRBJ2-7; 7 bases line up with TRBD2. Germline loops: CDR1 SGHRS, CDR2 YFSETQ. Trimming cost V 4 bases and J 0 bases; bases outside gene matches: 10. This CDR3 is 16 amino acids long. DNA of the CDR3: TGCGCCAGCAGCCCAAGTGCCGGGGGGACCTCCTACGAGCAGTACTTC. Translated: CASSPSAGGTSYEQYF.

The table lists this clone with a count of one. The chain recombines TRBV28 with TRBJ2-7, with D possibly TRBD2 on 6 matching bases. The CDR3 runs 14 residues. The germline V and J ends were trimmed by 6 bases and 3 bases, with 15 bases remaining between them. Germline CDR1 is MDHEN and CDR2 is SYDVKM. CDR3 amino acids: CASSYVGGNYEQYF. In DNA, the CDR3 is TGTGCCAGCAGCTACGTGGGGGGAAACTACGAGCAGTACTTC.

V and J are TRBV9 and TRBJ2-5, with 7 bases aligning to TRBD2. The length of the CDR3 is 17 residues. CDR1 is SGDLS and CDR2 is YYNGEE in the germline V gene. V dropped 0 bases and J dropped 3; count of bases not matched to a gene: 11. The CDR3 spells CASSVGEGRGLEETQYF. The CDR3 nucleotides read TGTGCCAGCAGCGTAGGGGAGGGTAGAGGGTTGGAAGAGACCCAGTACTTC.

The chain combines TRBV30 with TRBJ2-7; D ambiguous. The CDR3 loop spans 12 amino acids. Trimming removed 1 base at V and 4 bases at J, with 8 bases between. Germline V gives CDR1 GTSNPN, CDR2 SVGIG (reference sequence). DNA of the CDR3: TGTGCCTGGAGTGGACCAATTTACGAGCAGTACTTC. As protein: CAWSGPIYEQYF.

V and J are TRBV18 and TRBJ2-1; 9 nucleotides align to TRBD1. The V and J ends lost 1 base and 4 bases, in that order; junction bases with no gene match: 8. This CDR3 is built from 17 residues. From germline, CDR1 is KGHSH and CDR2 LQKENI. The CDR3, as DNA: TGTGCCAGCTCACCACTTAGGACAGGGGCCACATACAATGAGCAGTTCTTC. Translation: CASSPLRTGATYNEQFF.

V is TRBV6-8 and J is TRBJ2-2; TRBD2 agrees at 7 bases. The V gene's germline CDR1 is MNHGY and CDR2 SAAAGT. Trimming cost V 10 bases and J 4 bases; bases outside gene matches: 15. The CDR3 has 16 amino acids. The chain's CDR3 is CAIRMETSLGTGELFF. CDR3 in DNA: TGTGCCATCAGGATGGAGACTAGCCTGGGCACCGGGGAGCTGTTTTTT.

This clone was seen a single time. V gene TRBV6-8 combines with J gene TRBJ2-6; no definite D call. Germline loops: CDR1 MNHGY, CDR2 SAAAGT. V shed 2 bases and J shed 4 bases, with 12 bases lying between them. The CDR3 runs to 16 residues. CDR3 DNA: TGTGCCAGCAGTTACCTACTCGGGTCCGGGGCCAACGTCCTGACTTTC. This encodes CASSYLLGSGANVLTF.

V and J are TRBV9 and TRBJ2-3; the D call may be TRBD1 or TRBD2 (6 bases each). The CDR3 is made up of 15 amino acids. Germline V lookup: CDR1 SGDLS, CDR2 YYNGEE. Trimming pared 4 bases from V and 1 base from J, leaving 13 bases between. CDR3 residues: CASSSTGARTDTQYF. Here the CDR3 DNA reads TGTGCCAGCAGCTCCACGGGGGCCCGCACAGATACGCAGTATTTT.

The chain couples TRBV6-8 to TRBJ1-2; unclear D gene. The V end was cut by 5 bases, the J end by 8 bases, with 15 bases between. CDR3 length: 13 residues. CDR1 is MNHGY and CDR2 is SAAAGT in the germline V gene. The chain's CDR3 is CASSDGRARGYTF. DNA for the CDR3: TGTGCCAGCAGTGACGGGAGGGCGCGGGGCTACACCTTC.

The chain recombines TRBV28 with TRBJ1-3, with TRBD1 identical over 8 bases. The ends lost 3 bases at V and 5 bases at J; junction bases unmatched: 6. Per germline, CDR1 MDHEN and CDR2 SYDVKM. The CDR3 consists of 15 residues. CDR3 loop: CASSFWDRRRNTIYF. DNA of the CDR3: TGTGCCAGCAGTTTCTGGGACAGGCGACGAAACACCATATATTTT.

The J gene is TRBJ1-4, the V gene TRBV15; 8 nucleotides line up with TRBD1. Trimming cost V 3 bases and J 5 bases; bases outside gene matches: 8. This CDR3 contains 16 residues. Germline CDR1 LNHNV, CDR2 YYDKDF (reference sequence). CDR3 in amino acids: CATSSWAGDRNEKLFF. CDR3 coding DNA: TGTGCCACCAGCAGTTGGGCCGGGGACAGGAATGAAAAACTGTTTTTT.

The chain combines TRBV18 with TRBJ1-2; no definite D call. The CDR3 loop spans 14 amino acids. V shed 3 bases and J shed 4 bases, with 12 bases lying between them. Germline V lookup: CDR1 KGHSH, CDR2 LQKENI. Here the CDR3 reads CASSPSVGSYGYTF. CDR3 coding DNA: TGTGCCAGCTCACCCTCCGTCGGCTCCTATGGCTACACCTTC.

In DNA, the CDR3 is TGTGCCAGCAGCCAAGAATCCGGTTACACTGAAGCTTTCTTT. Its translation is CASSQESGYTEAFF. The gene calls are TRBV14 and TRBJ1-1, with D unresolved. The CDR3 has 14 amino acids. Per germline, CDR1 SGHDN and CDR2 FVKESK. V gave up 0 bases and J gave up 3 bases, with 8 bases separating them. Looking up the rest from reference TRBV14 and TRBJ1-1 gives the full variable domain: EAGVTQFPSHSVIEKGQTVTLRCDPISGHDNLYWYRRVMGKEIKFLLHFVKESKQDESGMPNNRFLAERTGGTYSTLKVQPAELEDSGVYFCASSQESGYTEAFFGQGTRLTVV.

This clone is medium-sized (0.01 to 0.1%) within its sample. The chain links TRBV19 to TRBJ1-1; TRBD1 aligns across 9 bases. There are 14 residues in the CDR3. Germline CDR1 reads LNHDA; CDR2 reads SQIVND (reference sequence). V gave up 3 bases and J gave up 2 bases; unmatched junction bases: 1. In nucleotides, the CDR3 is TGTGCCAGTAGTATTACAGGGGGCAACACTGAAGCTTTCTTT. Translating gives CASSITGGNTEAFF.

Turning to this clone: Sequence at one end of the junction differs from germline and may be a read error. The chain combines TRBV30 with TRBJ2-7; a weak D match, TRBD2 (5 bases). The V gene's germline CDR1 is GTSNPN and CDR2 SVGIG (reference sequence). This CDR3 is built from 13 residues. The CDR3 region is CAWTRGLSYEQYF. CDR3 in DNA: TGTGCTTGGACCCGGGGTCTCTCCTACGAGCAGTACTTC.